This T cell receptor beta chain emerged from a study of blood T cell repertoires in COVID-19. This CDR3 contains 15 residues. Germline V gene data show CDR1 as SEHNR and CDR2 as FQNEAQ (reference sequence). With 4 bases removed from V and 0 bases from J, the gap between germline ends came to 13 bases. As originally analysed: The authors estimated nucleated cell counts from reference gene primer amplification. Repertoires were generated with immunoSEQ multiplex PCR, while TCRdb's copy carries only in-frame clones and drops some. That table furnishes V, J and clone size, whereas the DNA furnished D and trimming. The repertoire holds about 130,000 clones, with roughly 83% as singletons. In this sample, this clone turned up a few times.

This chain connects TRBV7-9 to TRBJ2-7, with a weak D call TRBD2 (5 bases). Source material: peripheral blood. This TCR came from a man aged 40-50 years with active or convalescent COVID-19. In DNA, the CDR3 is TGTGCCAGCAGCTGGGCGAGGGCCAGCTCCTACGAGCAGTACTTC. It encodes CASSWARASSYEQYF.